This T cell receptor beta chain was identified during a study of CXCR3-negative and CXCR3-positive naive CD8 T cells. The CDR3 runs 15 residues. CDR1 LNHNV and CDR2 YYDKDF come from the germline V gene (reference sequence). It was by 5' RACE with UMI labels that the TRB cDNA libraries were prepared. Following a re-call of the 5' RACE reads, TCRdb has one entry per CDR3 protein and lacks DNA. Its listing shows 60,000 or so distinct CDR3 sequences. Sorting yielded triplicates of about 330,000 cells for each CD8+ T cell subset. The V call is TRBV15, the J call TRBJ2-6. Sequenced material: memory CD8+ T cells from blood. The origin of this receptor is a human donor in good health. Some clones in this sample may be carry-over from other donors' samples. The CDR3 here is CATSRARVGANVLTF.